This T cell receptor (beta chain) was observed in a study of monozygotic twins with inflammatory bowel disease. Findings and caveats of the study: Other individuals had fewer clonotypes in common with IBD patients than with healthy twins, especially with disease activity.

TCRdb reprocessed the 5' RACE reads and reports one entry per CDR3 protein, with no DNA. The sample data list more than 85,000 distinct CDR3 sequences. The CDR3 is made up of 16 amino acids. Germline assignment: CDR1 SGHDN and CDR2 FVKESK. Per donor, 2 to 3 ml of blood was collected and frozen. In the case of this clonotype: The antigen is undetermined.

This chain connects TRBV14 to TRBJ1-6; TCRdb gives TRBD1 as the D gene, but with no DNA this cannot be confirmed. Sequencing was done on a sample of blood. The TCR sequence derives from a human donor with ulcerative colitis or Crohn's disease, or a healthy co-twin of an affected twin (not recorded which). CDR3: CASSQTRQSNYSPLHF.